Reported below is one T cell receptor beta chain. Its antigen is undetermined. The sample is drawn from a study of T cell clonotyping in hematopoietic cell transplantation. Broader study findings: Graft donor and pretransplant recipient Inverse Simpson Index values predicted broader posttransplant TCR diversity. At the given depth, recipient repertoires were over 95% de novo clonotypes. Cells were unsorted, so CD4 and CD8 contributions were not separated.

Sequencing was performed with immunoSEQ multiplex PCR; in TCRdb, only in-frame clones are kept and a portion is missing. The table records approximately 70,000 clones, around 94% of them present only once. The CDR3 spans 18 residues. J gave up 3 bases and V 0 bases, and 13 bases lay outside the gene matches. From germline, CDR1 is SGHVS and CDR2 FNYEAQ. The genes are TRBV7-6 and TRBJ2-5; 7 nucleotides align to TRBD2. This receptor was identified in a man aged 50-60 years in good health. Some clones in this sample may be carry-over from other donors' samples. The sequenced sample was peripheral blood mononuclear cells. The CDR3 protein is CASSLAQSIGLVKETQYF. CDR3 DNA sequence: TGTGCCAGCAGCTTAGCGCAATCAATAGGACTAGTCAAAGAGACCCAGTACTTC.